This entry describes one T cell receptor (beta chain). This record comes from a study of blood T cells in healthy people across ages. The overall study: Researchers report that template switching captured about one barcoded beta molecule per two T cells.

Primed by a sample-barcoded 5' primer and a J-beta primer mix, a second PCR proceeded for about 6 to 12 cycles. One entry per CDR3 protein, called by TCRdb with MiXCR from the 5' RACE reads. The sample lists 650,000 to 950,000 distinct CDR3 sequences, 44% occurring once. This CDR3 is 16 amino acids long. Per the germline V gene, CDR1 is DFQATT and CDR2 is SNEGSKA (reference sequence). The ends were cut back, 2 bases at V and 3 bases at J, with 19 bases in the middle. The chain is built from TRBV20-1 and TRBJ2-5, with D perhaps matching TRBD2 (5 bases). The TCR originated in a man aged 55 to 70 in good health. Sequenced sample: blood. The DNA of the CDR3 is TGCAGTGCTAGATTCCCCGGCCGGTCGGGGAAAGAGACCCAGTACTTC. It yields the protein CSARFPGRSGKETQYF.